The next 30 T cell receptor beta chains were all read from a single sample in a study of T cells after yellow fever vaccination. TCRdb re-called the 5' RACE reads with MiXCR, one entry per CDR3 protein. The sample includes about 580,000 distinct CDR3 sequences, around a sixth of them seen just once. The sample consisted of PBMCs, taken around 5 days after the first yellow fever vaccination. These receptors were taken from a man younger than 30 who received the YFV17D yellow fever vaccine.

This clonotype was recorded many times. This chain joins TRBV5-5 and TRBJ1-2, with 7 bases identical to TRBD1. The J segment lost 2 bases and the V segment lost 4 bases, leaving 5 bases of the junction unmatched. Germline CDR1 is SGHKS and CDR2 is YYEKEE (reference sequence). The CDR3 runs to 14 residues. This CDR3 is CASSPGDSNYGYTF. The CDR3 nucleotides are TGTGCCAGCAGCCCGGGGGACAGCAACTATGGCTACACCTTC.

The chain links TRBV24-1 to TRBJ1-2, with 8 bases lining up with TRBD1. With 4 bases clipped from V and 4 bases from J, the junction kept 4 bases outside the gene matches. Germline V gene sequence: CDR1 KGHDR, CDR2 SFDVKD. This CDR3 is built from 14 residues. CDR3 coding DNA: TGTGCCACCAGTGACCCGGACAGGGCCTATGGCTACACCTTC. This translates into CATSDPDRAYGYTF.

This clonotype was seen more than once but under ten times. The rearrangement uses TRBV4-2 and TRBJ1-4; D ambiguous. CDR1 and CDR2 from the germline V gene are LGHNA and YNFKEQ. V lost 4 bases and J 8 bases, leaving 20 bases between the germline ends. The CDR3 is made up of 16 amino acids. This chain's CDR3 is CASSREPGPAGEKLFF. The CDR3 bases are TGTGCCAGCAGCCGAGAGCCCGGCCCCGCGGGCGAAAAACTGTTTTTT.

About this clonotype itself: Since no conserved phenylalanine or tryptophan closes the CDR3, a read error is the likely cause. The rearrangement uses TRBV4-3 and TRBJ2-3; no clear D gene. Trimming removed 3 bases at V and 4 bases at J, with 8 bases between. Looked up from germline, CDR1 is LGHNA and CDR2 is YSLEER. This CDR3 contains 13 residues. CDR3 in amino acids: CASSQPTADTQYI. The CDR3 bases are TGCGCCAGCAGCCAGCCGACCGCAGATACGCAGTATATT.

The sample holds a few counts of this clonotype. This rearrangement joins TRBV11-3 to TRBJ2-1, with D hard to call. The CDR3 sequence is 16 residues long. Trimming took off 4 bases at V and 0 bases at J, with 13 bases between the two ends. Germline V gives CDR1 SGHNT, CDR2 YENEEA. CDR3 DNA sequence: TGTGCCAGCAGCTCCTTACACGCTAGCTCCTACAATGAGCAGTTCTTC. It codes for CASSSLHASSYNEQFF.

CDR3 DNA sequence: TGTGCCAGCAGTTTATTAGGGGGTAGGAACACTGAAGCTTTCTTT. This translates into CASSLLGGRNTEAFF. This rearrangement joins TRBV27 to TRBJ1-1, with a possible D match to TRBD1 (6 bases). Trimming took 1 base from V and 1 from J, leaving 10 bases between them. The CDR3 extends over 15 amino acids. Germline CDR1 is MNHEY and CDR2 is SMNVEV (reference sequence).

A word on this clonotype: The germline gene is not matched at one end of the junction; a read error may be the cause. This sequence joins TRBV11-2 and TRBJ2-1; the D call may be TRBD1 or TRBD2 (6 bases each). Per the germline V gene, CDR1 is SGHAT and CDR2 is FQNNGV. CDR3 length: 12 residues. The CDR3 nucleotides read TGTGCCAGCGGGGGGCTGTACAATGTGCAGTTCTTC. The encoded protein is CASGGLYNVQFF.

The CDR3 loop reads CASSLRAGEAFF. The CDR3 DNA reads as TGTGCCAGCAGCCTACGAGCCGGAGAAGCTTTCTTT. This rearrangement joins TRBV12-3 or TRBV12-4 to TRBJ1-1; D uncertain. This CDR3 is built from 12 residues. V was pared by 6 bases and J by 8 bases, with 13 bases between.

This clonotype was seen only a few times. This chain links TRBV4-1 with TRBJ2-3; D unclear. V shed 3 bases and J shed 3 bases, with 4 bases lying between them. The CDR3 is made up of 12 amino acids. Looked up from germline, CDR1 is MGHRA and CDR2 is YSYEKL. The CDR3 spells CASSQFTDTQYF. In DNA, the CDR3 is TGCGCCAGCAGCCAGTTTACAGATACGCAGTATTTT.

This clonotype was seen at least ten times. This chain links TRBV12-3 or TRBV12-4 with TRBJ1-5; D is possibly TRBD1 (5 bases). This CDR3 contains 12 residues. Trimming took 4 bases from V and 7 from J, leaving 8 bases between them. The CDR3 sequence is CASSWTSQPQHF. CDR3 bases: TGTGCCAGCAGTTGGACAAGCCAGCCCCAGCATTTT.

This clonotype turned up a few times. The chain couples TRBV7-2 to TRBJ2-7; 11 bases align to TRBD1. Per the germline V gene, CDR1 is SGHTA and CDR2 is FQGNSA. CDR3 length: 17 residues. V shed 1 base, J shed 4 bases, and the junction held 9 bases outside the gene matches. For the CDR3, the DNA is TGTGCCAGCAGCTTAGGGGGACAGGGGGAAGTATTGTACGAGCAGTACGTC. It is translated as CASSLGGQGEVLYEQYV.

V gene TRBV2 combines with J gene TRBJ2-7, with unresolved D. CDR1 is SNHLY and CDR2 is FYNNEI in the germline V gene. Trimming removed 4 bases at V and 2 bases at J, with 12 bases between. The CDR3 covers 14 residues. CDR3 DNA sequence: TGTGCCAGCAGTGCGGGCGCCCTAGCCTACGAGCAGTACGTC. This translates into CASSAGALAYEQYV.

This clonotype was observed a few times. The chain links TRBV5-1 to TRBJ2-2; 9 bases are a match to TRBD1. The length of the CDR3 is 15 residues. CDR1 is SGHRS, CDR2 YFSETQ, per germline. Unmatched junction bases numbered 2, after V lost 2 bases and J lost 3 bases. This chain's CDR3 is CASSFGDRDTGELFF. The CDR3 DNA is TGCGCCAGCAGCTTTGGGGACAGGGACACCGGGGAGCTGTTTTTT.

This clonotype has a handful of counts. The rearrangement uses TRBV23-1 and TRBJ1-2; no definite D call. TRBV23-1 is an ORF, with its function uncertain. Trimming removed 1 base from V and 2 bases from J, with 8 bases in between. CDR3 length: 14 residues. CDR3 nucleotides: TGCGCCAGCAGTCAATACGACCTAAACTATGGCTACACCTTC. As protein: CASSQYDLNYGYTF.

The rearrangement links TRBV7-2 to TRBJ1-4; D is uncertain. The CDR3 spans 13 residues. Germline lookup yields CDR1 SGHTA and CDR2 FQGNSA. Trimming stripped 4 bases from V and 8 bases from J, with 11 bases between. The CDR3 nucleotides read TGTGCCAGCAGCTCAAGAGGGCACGAAAAACTGTTTTTT. Amino acids: CASSSRGHEKLFF.

This clonotype was observed a handful of times. This chain joins TRBV21-1 and TRBJ2-6; the table names TRBD1, a call not compared with the DNA. TRBV21-1 represents a pseudogene. CDR3 length: 13 amino acids. In DNA, the CDR3 is TGTGCCAGCAGCAAGGGACGGCCCAACGTCCTGACTTTC. It is translated as CASSKGRPNVLTF.

The chain joins TRBV6-1 to TRBJ1-5; D unclear. CDR3 length: 15 residues. Germline-derived CDR1 and CDR2 are MNHNS and SASEGT. V was cut by 7 bases and J by 0 bases, with 13 bases left in between. The CDR3 DNA is TGTGCCAGCAATCCCTCCTTTGTTAGCAATCAGCCCCAGCATTTT. Its protein product is CASNPSFVSNQPQHF.

The chain uses TRBV19 and TRBJ2-1; D not resolved. Trimming removed 3 bases at V and 5 bases at J, with 8 bases between. CDR3 length: 13 residues. CDR1 is LNHDA, CDR2 SQIVND, per germline (reference sequence). CDR3 region: CASSIAWDNEQFF. CDR3 in DNA: TGTGCCAGTAGTATCGCATGGGACAATGAGCAGTTCTTC.

The chain has TRBV5-1 and TRBJ2-7; D is perhaps TRBD2 (6 bases). The CDR3 loop spans 13 amino acids. Germline V gene data show CDR1 as SGHRS and CDR2 as YFSETQ. V was trimmed by 4 bases and J by 4 bases, leaving 12 bases between them. The DNA for the CDR3 is TGCGCCAGCAGCACTGGGACTTTTTACGAGCAGTACTTC. Residues: CASSTGTFYEQYF.

This clonotype was seen a single time. V is TRBV7-7 and J is TRBJ2-2; possible D gene TRBD2, 6 bases. The CDR3 totals 14 residues. Germline V CDR1 and CDR2: SSHAT, FNYEAQ (reference sequence). CDR3 protein: CASAVLEGAGELFF. CDR3 nucleotide sequence: TGTGCTAGTGCGGTCCTGGAGGGTGCCGGGGAGCTGTTTTTT.

V gene TRBV12-3 or TRBV12-4 combines with J gene TRBJ1-1; D perhaps matches TRBD1 (6 bases). The V and J ends lost 4 bases and 10 bases respectively, with 13 bases between them. This CDR3 comprises 12 residues. Written as DNA, the CDR3 is TGTGCCAGCAGTTCCAACAGGGCCGGAGCTTTCTTT. It translates to CASSSNRAGAFF.

The chain uses TRBV19 and TRBJ2-7; 7 bases match TRBD1. Germline CDR1 is LNHDA and CDR2 is SQIVND (reference sequence). The CDR3 spans 14 residues. Trimming at V came to 5 bases and at J to 4 bases, leaving 8 bases not matched to a gene. CDR3 residues: CASSLTGQTYEQYF. The CDR3 DNA reads as TGTGCCAGTAGTCTCACGGGACAGACTTACGAGCAGTACTTC.

In this sample, this clonotype turned up a few times. This chain links TRBV5-1 with TRBJ2-5; a possible D gene is TRBD1 (6 bases). V shed 4 bases and J shed 3 bases, with 16 bases lying between them. The germline V gene encodes CDR1 SGHRS and CDR2 YFSETQ. The CDR3 runs to 15 residues. The CDR3: CASSTAGTREETQYF. In nucleotides, the CDR3 is TGCGCCAGCAGCACGGCCGGGACACGGGAAGAGACCCAGTACTTC.

This clonotype was observed a handful of times. The chain joins TRBV20-1 to TRBJ1-4; D not resolved. The germline CDR1 and CDR2 sequences are DFQATT and SNEGSKA (reference sequence). The CDR3 contains 15 residues. With 6 bases removed from V and 6 bases from J, the gap between germline ends came to 20 bases. CDR3 DNA: TGCAGTGCCTCTTTGGTCGGGCCGGAGGATGAAAAACTGTTTTTT. It encodes CSASLVGPEDEKLFF.

This clonotype has only a few counts. V gene TRBV10-1 combines with J gene TRBJ2-7, with 10 bases matching TRBD2. The germline CDR1 and CDR2 sequences are WNHNN and SYGVQD (reference sequence). The CDR3 sequence is 15 residues long. After removal of 2 bases from V and 3 bases from J, the junction contained 4 bases not matched to a gene. CDR3 DNA: TGCGCCAGCAGTGAGGGTCTAGCGGGGGACTACGAGCAGTACTTC. It encodes CASSEGLAGDYEQYF.

The chain links TRBV7-2 to TRBJ2-1; 12 nucleotides agree with TRBD1. Unmatched junction bases numbered 4, after V lost 4 bases and J lost 15 bases. Germline V lookup: CDR1 SGHTA, CDR2 FQGNSA. The length of the CDR3 is 12 residues. The CDR3 spells CASSSRDRGLFF. In DNA, the CDR3 is TGTGCCAGCAGCTCCCGGGACAGGGGGCTGTTCTTC.

A note on this clonotype: It may be a read error: a sequence one base away is much more abundant. The J gene is TRBJ2-5, the V gene TRBV11-2; D is tentatively TRBD1 or TRBD2 (5 bases each). This CDR3 region has 14 residues. Trimming took off 3 bases at V and 2 bases at J, with 10 bases between the two ends. The germline V gene has CDR1 SGHAT and CDR2 FQNNGV. CDR3 region: CASSLGTWQETQYF. In nucleotides, the CDR3 is TGTGCCAGCAGCTTGGGGACGTGGCAAGAGACCCAGTACTTC.

The chain employs TRBV5-6 and TRBJ2-7; D assignment may be TRBD1 or TRBD2 (5 bases each). V lost 1 base and J 1 base, leaving 15 bases between the germline ends. The CDR3 covers 16 residues. CDR1 SGHDT and CDR2 YYEEEE come from the germline V gene. CDR3 sequence (DNA): TGTGCCAGCAGCTTGCGCAGGGAGCAAGATTCCTACGAGCAGTACGTC. This encodes CASSLRREQDSYEQYV.

The J gene is TRBJ2-7, the V gene TRBV29-1; TRBD1 is a possible D gene (6 bases). The CDR3 length is 15 residues. V gave up 5 bases and J gave up 6 bases, with 23 bases separating them. In germline, CDR1 is SQVTM, CDR2 ANQGSEA. CDR3 sequence reads: CSVLPGAGAAGEQYF. The CDR3 nucleotides are TGCAGCGTTTTGCCAGGGGCTGGGGCCGCAGGCGAGCAGTACTTC.

This clonotype came up once. V is TRBV4-3 and J is TRBJ2-2; D is perhaps TRBD1 (5 bases). Germline V gives CDR1 LGHNA, CDR2 YSLEER. The CDR3 spans 15 residues. The V and J ends lost 0 bases and 0 bases respectively, with 5 bases between them. DNA for the CDR3: TGCGCCAGCAGCCAAGACAGGGCGAACACCGGGGAGCTGTTTTTT. Translated, it gives CASSQDRANTGELFF.